The 9 T cell receptor beta chains below all came from one sample that was sequenced in a study of blood T cell repertoires in COVID-19. Libraries were prepared by immunoSEQ multiplex PCR; TCRdb keeps only in-frame clonotypes and omits some of them. The sample records approximately 240,000 clones, 86% being singletons. Sequencing was performed on peripheral blood. These receptors were obtained from a woman aged 25 to 39 who had recovered from COVID-19.

The chain joins TRBV19 to TRBJ1-5, with D uncertain. The V gene lost 5 bases and the J gene lost 0 bases, with 17 bases spanning the gap. This CDR3 has 17 residues. Germline-derived CDR1 and CDR2 are LNHDA and SQIVND (reference sequence). CDR3 nucleotides: TGTGCCAGTAGTCCAGTAACTTGGGAGGATAGCAATCAGCCCCAGCATTTT. Encoded protein: CASSPVTWEDSNQPQHF.

The chain has TRBV5-1 and TRBJ2-3; 9 bases agree with TRBD2. The length of the CDR3 is 15 residues. V lost 5 bases, J lost 6 bases, and 10 bases stayed unmatched. CDR1 and CDR2 from the germline V gene are SGHRS and YFSETQ. This CDR3 is CASRVIAGDWDTQYF. The CDR3 DNA reads TGCGCCAGCAGGGTCATAGCGGGGGATTGGGATACGCAGTATTTT.

The rearrangement joins TRBV14 to TRBJ1-2; D unclear. CDR3 size: 14 residues. The V end was cut by 0 bases, the J end by 3 bases, with 8 bases between. Germline V gene lookup returns CDR1 SGHDN and CDR2 FVKESK. CDR3 in DNA: TGTGCCAGCAGCCAAGATACCGGGTACTATGGCTACACCTTC. Encoded protein: CASSQDTGYYGYTF.

The chain employs TRBV19 and TRBJ1-1; no reliable D call. Per germline, CDR1 LNHDA and CDR2 SQIVND (reference sequence). The CDR3 is 16 residues long. The germline V and J ends were trimmed by 5 bases and 3 bases, with 19 bases remaining between them. CDR3 region: CASSLNQARWDTEAFF. Written as DNA, the CDR3 is TGTGCCAGTAGTCTAAACCAGGCCCGCTGGGACACTGAAGCTTTCTTT.

The genes are TRBV5-4 and TRBJ2-1; 8 nucleotides line up with TRBD1. Trimming at V came to 4 bases and at J to 4 bases, leaving 10 bases not matched to a gene. Germline lookup yields CDR1 SGHNT and CDR2 YYREEE (reference sequence). CDR3 length equals 16 residues. The CDR3 sequence: CASSTGQGLSYNEQFF. CDR3 nucleotides: TGTGCCAGCAGCACAGGACAGGGCCTATCTTACAATGAGCAGTTCTTC.

The chain has TRBV11-1 and TRBJ1-1; unclear D gene. Germline V gene lookup returns CDR1 SGHAT and CDR2 FQDESV (reference sequence). V lost 11 bases to trimming and J lost 1 base, with 8 bases between them. The CDR3 extends over 11 amino acids. The CDR3 loop reads CAVSENTEAFF. In DNA form, the CDR3 reads TGTGCCGTATCAGAGAACACTGAAGCTTTCTTT.

The chain employs TRBV10-3 and TRBJ2-2; 10 bases are shared with TRBD1. Germline values: CDR1 ENHRY, CDR2 SYGVKD. The CDR3 extends over 16 amino acids. With 5 bases clipped from V and 4 bases from J, the junction kept 7 bases outside the gene matches. The CDR3 nucleotides read TGTGCCATCAGTCAACGGGACAGGGGAGCCACCGGGGAGCTGTTTTTT. It translates to CAISQRDRGATGELFF.

This sequence joins TRBV14 and TRBJ1-3; no definite D call. V lost 2 bases to trimming and J lost 1 base, with 9 bases between them. The CDR3 totals 15 residues. Germline-derived CDR1 and CDR2 are SGHDN and FVKESK. CDR3: CASSQIWRSGNTIYF. In DNA, the CDR3 is TGTGCCAGCAGCCAAATCTGGAGATCTGGAAACACCATATATTTT.

The V and J genes are TRBV4-1 and TRBJ1-3; tentatively, D is TRBD1 (6 bases). V lost 4 bases and J 0 bases, leaving 19 bases between the germline ends. The CDR3 contains 18 residues. Germline assignment: CDR1 MGHRA and CDR2 YSYEKL. In DNA form, the CDR3 reads TGCGCCAGCAGCCCAGACTCAGGTGGGACAAGCTCTGGAAACACCATATATTTT. Its translation is CASSPDSGGTSSGNTIYF.